Presented here are 32 T cell receptor beta chains from one specimen sequenced in a study of cytomegalovirus exposure and HLA in healthy donors. PCR primers comprised 60 Vbeta and 13 Jbeta primers. Generated by immunoSEQ multiplex PCR, the TCRdb table keeps only in-frame clones and is missing some. The table has around 170,000 clones, approximately 85% seen once. The sample taken for sequencing was PBMCs. The receptors originated from a woman aged 18-29 years in good health and CMV-seronegative.

V usage is TRBV2 and J usage is TRBJ1-2; a possible D gene is TRBD1 (5 bases). The germline V gene has CDR1 SNHLY and CDR2 FYNNEI. V gave up 1 base and J gave up 10 bases, with 10 bases separating them. CDR3 length: 12 residues. CDR3 protein: CASSEGGGTYTF. For the CDR3, the DNA is TGTGCCAGCAGTGAAGGGGGGGGAACCTACACCTTC. Full variable domain (remainder filled in from reference TRBV2 and TRBJ1-2): EPEVTQTPSHQVTQMGQEVILRCVPISNHLYFYWYRQILGQKVEFLVSFYNNEISEKSEIFDDQFSVERPDGSNFTLKIRSTKLEDSAMYFCASSEGGGTYTFGSGTRLTVV.

This clone was observed a few times. The chain recombines TRBV27 with TRBJ2-7; TRBD1 aligns across 7 bases. The CDR3 contains 14 residues. CDR1 MNHEY and CDR2 SMNVEV come from the germline V gene (reference sequence). The ends lost 4 bases at V and 2 bases at J; junction bases unmatched: 5. CDR3 nucleotide sequence: TGTGCCAGCAGTTCCCGACAGGGACCCTACGAGCAGTACTTC. Residues: CASSSRQGPYEQYF.

This chain joins TRBV28 and TRBJ2-7; tentatively, D is TRBD2 (7 bases). This CDR3 comprises 16 residues. Per the germline V gene, CDR1 is MDHEN and CDR2 is SYDVKM. V lost 6 bases, J lost 5 bases, and 23 bases lay in between. DNA for the CDR3: TGTGCCAGCAGGCCTCCCGCTGGGGGGGCGTTAAACGAGCAGTACTTC. It specifies CASRPPAGGALNEQYF.

The chain joins TRBV11-2 to TRBJ2-1, with a weak D call TRBD2 (5 bases). Germline CDR1 and CDR2: SGHAT and FQNNGV. Between the trimmed V and J ends, which lost 5 bases and 5 bases, there was a span of 10 bases. This CDR3 contains 13 residues. The CDR3 DNA is TGTGCCAGCAGCAACACTAGGGACAATGAGCAGTTCTTC. This sequence encodes CASSNTRDNEQFF.

V is TRBV2 and J is TRBJ2-7, with TRBD2 matching 7 bases. CDR3 length: 14 amino acids. The junction had 8 bases not matched to a gene; V was cut back by 6 bases and J by 3 bases. Germline CDR1 reads SNHLY; CDR2 reads FYNNEI. Here the CDR3 reads CASRTGRESYEQYF. Here the CDR3 DNA reads TGTGCCAGCAGAACCGGGCGGGAGAGCTACGAGCAGTACTTC.

This rearrangement joins TRBV6-5 to TRBJ1-2, with 9 bases lining up with TRBD1. The CDR3 is 15 residues long. The junction had 2 bases not matched to a gene; V was cut back by 2 bases and J by 1 base. CDR1 MNHEY and CDR2 SVGAGI come from the germline V gene. DNA of the CDR3: TGTGCCAGCAGTTACGACAGGGGGGGTAACTATGGCTACACCTTC. This gives the protein CASSYDRGGNYGYTF.

This chain links TRBV29-1 with TRBJ1-2, with D uncertain. The length of the CDR3 is 12 residues. The germline V gene has CDR1 SQVTM and CDR2 ANQGSEA. V was cut by 4 bases and J by 8 bases, with 14 bases left in between. This CDR3 is CSVAGGSGGYTF. In nucleotides, the CDR3 is TGCAGCGTTGCTGGCGGGTCTGGCGGCTACACCTTC.

The J gene is TRBJ2-1, the V gene TRBV7-6; tentatively, D is TRBD1 (5 bases). This CDR3 is 12 amino acids long. Germline CDR1 reads SGHVS; CDR2 reads FNYEAQ. The V and J ends lost 5 bases and 5 bases respectively, with 7 bases between them. The CDR3 coding sequence is TGTGCCAGCAGCATGACAGACAATGAGCAGTTCTTC. This encodes CASSMTDNEQFF.

V and J are TRBV7-3 and TRBJ2-2, with TRBD1 matching 8 bases. The CDR3 sequence is 15 residues long. The germline CDR1 and CDR2 sequences are SGHTA and FQGTGA. The V and J ends lost 5 bases and 5 bases, in that order; junction bases with no gene match: 7. The CDR3 region has the DNA TGTGCCAGCAGCCCCGGGACAGGTGGGACCGGGGAGCTGTTTTTT. Its translation is CASSPGTGGTGELFF.

The chain combines TRBV5-4 with TRBJ2-5, with D perhaps TRBD2 (5 bases). The V and J ends lost 3 bases and 1 base respectively, with 10 bases between them. CDR3 length: 14 residues. The V gene's germline CDR1 is SGHNT and CDR2 YYREEE (reference sequence). The CDR3 reads CASSSGMVQETQYF. In nucleotides, the CDR3 is TGTGCCAGCAGCTCCGGGATGGTCCAAGAGACCCAGTACTTC.

The chain uses TRBV29-1 and TRBJ2-5; possible D gene TRBD2, 7 bases. The V gene's germline CDR1 is SQVTM and CDR2 ANQGSEA. V dropped 2 bases and J dropped 5 bases, with 18 bases sitting between them. This CDR3 has 15 amino acids. CDR3 amino acids: CSVELAGAPLETQYF. The CDR3 DNA reads as TGCAGCGTTGAACTGGCGGGGGCCCCTTTGGAGACCCAGTACTTC.

The chain couples TRBV7-6 to TRBJ2-1; TRBD2 agrees at 8 bases. The length of the CDR3 is 15 residues. J was trimmed by 8 bases and V by 2 bases; bases with no gene match: 8. Germline CDR1 SGHVS, CDR2 FNYEAQ. CDR3 sequence: CASSLSGGAGDEQFF. The DNA for the CDR3 is TGTGCCAGCAGCTTATCGGGGGGGGCGGGCGATGAGCAGTTCTTC.

This rearrangement joins TRBV5-8 to TRBJ1-1; TRBD1 is a possible D gene (5 bases). Germline V gene sequence: CDR1 SGHTS, CDR2 YDEGEE. The CDR3 runs 14 residues. V gave up 2 bases and J gave up 5 bases, with 13 bases separating them. CDR3: CASSFRPGQTEAFF. CDR3 bases: TGTGCCAGCAGCTTTCGGCCAGGGCAGACTGAAGCTTTCTTT.

This chain joins TRBV6-4 and TRBJ1-1; maybe TRBD1 (6 bases). Trimming shortened V by 2 bases and J by 5 bases, and 18 bases separated the two germline ends. This CDR3 spans 16 amino acids. The germline CDR1 and CDR2 sequences are MRHNA and SNTAGT. The CDR3 DNA sequence: TGTGCCAGCAGTGACCCAGGGGCGGGAGGGGAGACTGAAGCTTTCTTT. Translating gives CASSDPGAGGETEAFF.

DNA of the CDR3: TGTGCCAGCAGATTACTAGCGTCCACCGGGGAGCTGTTTTTT. Its protein product is CASRLLASTGELFF. V gene TRBV6-5 combines with J gene TRBJ2-2, with 7 positions matching TRBD2. Germline CDR1 MNHEY, CDR2 SVGAGI. The CDR3 runs 14 residues. Trimming at V came to 6 bases and at J to 4 bases, leaving 5 bases not matched to a gene.

The gene calls are TRBV5-1 and TRBJ2-4; D remains ambiguous. Trimming removed 0 bases at V and 5 bases at J, with 6 bases between. The CDR3 has 13 amino acids. Per the germline V gene, CDR1 is SGHRS and CDR2 is YFSETQ. CDR3 sequence (DNA): TGCGCCAGCAGCTTGGTATCGGAAAACATTCAGTACTTC. It translates to CASSLVSENIQYF.

The V gene is TRBV30, the J gene TRBJ1-1; no firm D call. Germline V gene data show CDR1 as GTSNPN and CDR2 as SVGIG (reference sequence). The CDR3 length is 15 residues. Between the trimmed V and J ends, which lost 0 bases and 1 base, there was a span of 12 bases. The CDR3 region is CAWSVPPTGNTEAFF. The CDR3 DNA sequence: TGTGCCTGGAGTGTCCCCCCCACCGGGAACACTGAAGCTTTCTTT. The full variable domain, its missing parts supplied by reference TRBV30 and TRBJ1-1, is SQTIHQWPATLVQPVGSPLSLECTVEGTSNPNLYWYRQAAGRGLQLLFYSVGIGQISSEVPQNLSASRPQDRQFILSSKKLLLSDSGFYLCAWSVPPTGNTEAFFGQGTRLTVV.

J is TRBJ2-5 and V is TRBV20-1; D is unresolved. Germline loops: CDR1 DFQATT, CDR2 SNEGSKA (reference sequence). Trimming left V 6 bases short and J 5 bases short, with 7 bases between. The CDR3 consists of 10 residues. The chain's CDR3 is CSAPFETQYF. Written as DNA, the CDR3 is TGCAGTGCCCCTTTCGAGACCCAGTACTTC.

The rearrangement links TRBV6-1 to TRBJ2-5; 11 positions agree with TRBD2. J was trimmed by 5 bases and V by 0 bases; bases with no gene match: 11. CDR3 length equals 18 residues. The germline gives CDR1 MNHNS, CDR2 SASEGT. CDR3 in amino acids: CASSEAGLAETKRETQYF. Here the CDR3 DNA reads TGTGCCAGCAGTGAAGCGGGACTAGCGGAGACCAAACGGGAGACCCAGTACTTC.

The chain combines TRBV19 with TRBJ2-3; 10 bases match TRBD2. CDR1 and CDR2 from the germline V gene are LNHDA and SQIVND (reference sequence). After removal of 4 bases from V and 1 base from J, the junction contained 8 bases not matched to a gene. The length of the CDR3 is 17 residues. CDR3 sequence: CASSTLAGAEGTDTQYF. The CDR3 region has the DNA TGTGCCAGTAGTACCCTAGCGGGGGCCGAGGGCACAGATACGCAGTATTTT.

The chain carries TRBV6-6 and TRBJ2-7; the D gene is possibly TRBD1 (6 bases). The V and J ends lost 2 bases and 1 base respectively, with 9 bases between them. Germline-derived CDR1 and CDR2 are MNHNY and SVGAGI (reference sequence). There are 14 residues in the CDR3. CDR3 loop: CASSYDRTSYEQYF. The DNA of the CDR3 is TGTGCCAGCAGTTACGACAGGACGTCCTACGAGCAGTACTTC.

V and J are TRBV12-5 and TRBJ2-1; perhaps TRBD1 as D (6 bases). CDR3 length: 18 residues. V shed 3 bases and J shed 3 bases, with 21 bases lying between them. Germline V gene lookup returns CDR1 LGHNT and CDR2 FRNRAP. This chain's CDR3 is CASGFVTGHRLDYNEQFF. Written as DNA, the CDR3 is TGTGCTAGTGGTTTTGTGACAGGCCATAGACTCGACTACAATGAGCAGTTCTTC.

This clone was detected only once. An end of the junction differs from the germline gene, which may be a read error. The chain recombines TRBV7-9 with TRBJ1-5; 9 nucleotides align to TRBD1. Germline CDR1 reads SEHNR; CDR2 reads FQNEAQ (reference sequence). The CDR3 has 16 amino acids. The CDR3 bases are TGTTCCAGCAGCTTAGGGGGACAGGGAAGTAATCAGCCCCAGCATTTT. It codes for CSSSLGGQGSNQPQHF.

The J gene is TRBJ1-4, the V gene TRBV5-4; TRBD1 is a possible D gene (6 bases). The CDR3 is 16 residues long. V lost 0 bases and J 4 bases, leaving 13 bases between the germline ends. The V gene's germline CDR1 is SGHNT and CDR2 YYREEE (reference sequence). CDR3 DNA sequence: TGTGCCAGCAGCTTGGGCCCGAGGACAGATAATGAAAAACTGTTTTTT. Its translation is CASSLGPRTDNEKLFF.

This clone was counted once. This chain links TRBV13 with TRBJ2-7; weak D call: TRBD2 (5 bases). There are 14 residues in the CDR3. Germline values: CDR1 PRHDT, CDR2 FYEKMQ (reference sequence). Trimming took 2 bases from V and 2 from J, leaving 10 bases between them. The CDR3 loop is CASSLFGGPYEQYF. The DNA for the CDR3 is TGTGCCAGCAGCTTATTCGGAGGTCCCTACGAGCAGTACTTC. Based on the CDR3 plus reference TRBV13 and TRBJ2-7, the full variable domain is AAGVIQSPRHLIKEKRETATLKCYPIPRHDTVYWYQQGPGQDPQFLISFYEKMQSDKGSIPDRFSAQQFSDYHSELNMSSLELGDSALYFCASSLFGGPYEQYFGPGTRLTVT.

The gene calls are TRBV9 and TRBJ2-3; 11 bases agree with TRBD2. With 5 bases clipped from V and 1 base from J, the junction kept 3 bases outside the gene matches. Per germline, CDR1 SGDLS and CDR2 YYNGEE. This CDR3 has 15 amino acids. The CDR3 DNA follows: TGTGCCAGCAGGGTGGGACTAGCGGGCACAGATACGCAGTATTTT. This translates into CASRVGLAGTDTQYF.

The J gene is TRBJ2-7, the V gene TRBV28; a weak D match, TRBD1 (6 bases). This CDR3 is built from 16 residues. V was clipped by 3 bases and J by 5 bases, with 20 bases between them. CDR1 MDHEN and CDR2 SYDVKM come from the germline V gene. This CDR3 reads CASSFSQTGSFDEQYF. The CDR3 DNA reads as TGTGCCAGCAGTTTTTCACAAACAGGGTCCTTCGACGAGCAGTACTTC.

This clone was detected only a few times. The rearrangement joins TRBV6-5 to TRBJ2-5; 9 nucleotides line up with TRBD1. CDR1 and CDR2 from the germline V gene are MNHEY and SVGAGI. V dropped 6 bases and J dropped 5; count of bases not matched to a gene: 4. The length of the CDR3 is 13 residues. CDR3 sequence (DNA): TGTGCCAGCAGGGACAGGGGTGGGGAGACCCAGTACTTC. This gives the protein CASRDRGGETQYF.

The chain recombines TRBV6-6 with TRBJ2-1; D is perhaps TRBD1 (6 bases). V lost 5 bases to trimming and J lost 2 bases, with 16 bases between them. Germline CDR1 is MNHNY and CDR2 is SVGAGI (reference sequence). This CDR3 region has 16 residues. CDR3 residues: CASSGGLGLTYNEQFF. CDR3 bases: TGTGCCAGCAGTGGGGGCTTGGGTCTCACCTACAATGAGCAGTTCTTC.

The chain employs TRBV19 and TRBJ2-3, with 7 nucleotides matching TRBD1. The V segment lost 5 bases and the J segment 4 bases; nucleotides outside the gene matches: 12. CDR1 LNHDA and CDR2 SQIVND come from the germline V gene (reference sequence). The CDR3 loop spans 16 amino acids. DNA of the CDR3: TGTGCCAGTAGTTTGGACAGGTCCGCCGTTTCAGATACGCAGTATTTT. Its translation: CASSLDRSAVSDTQYF.

The CDR3 nucleotides read TGTGCCATCCGAGGGCCCGGGTTATCTGAAGCTTTCTTT. Protein sequence: CAIRGPGLSEAFF. V is TRBV16 and J is TRBJ1-1, with D hard to call. Germline V CDR1 and CDR2: KGHSY, FQNENV. The V end lost 10 bases, the J end lost 6 bases, and 18 bases lay between the germline ends. This CDR3 has 13 residues.

V is TRBV27 and J is TRBJ1-5; 7 positions agree with TRBD1. Losses at the gene ends were 4 bases for V and 7 bases for J; bases not matched to a gene: 13. The CDR3 extends over 16 amino acids. Germline CDR1 and CDR2: MNHEY and SMNVEV (reference sequence). CDR3: CASSSYTGVGKQPQHF. In nucleotides, the CDR3 is TGTGCCAGCAGTTCCTATACAGGGGTGGGGAAACAGCCCCAGCATTTT.